This TCR beta chain was sequenced in a study of blood T cell repertoires in COVID-19. Profiling relied on immunoSEQ multiplex PCR, and the TCRdb table lists in-frame clones only, not all of them. The repertoire consists of fewer than 70,000 clones, with approximately 80% occurring once and the leading ten covering approximately 21%. With 6 bases clipped from V and 2 bases from J, the junction kept 6 bases outside the gene matches. CDR3 size: 16 residues. Germline CDR1 is MNHEY and CDR2 is SMNVEV (reference sequence). Sample: peripheral blood. V gene TRBV27 combines with J gene TRBJ2-3, with 12 bases that match TRBD1. The receptor was isolated from a man under 40 with COVID-19, enrolled during active disease. CDR3 loop: CASRLGDRGHTDTQYF. CDR3 sequence (DNA): TGTGCCAGCAGGTTAGGGGACAGGGGGCACACAGATACGCAGTATTTT.